These T cell receptor beta chains were read from a single sample in a study of blood T cell repertoires in COVID-19. Clones were read by immunoSEQ multiplex PCR, and TCRdb kept only the in-frame ones, dropping some. Here the sample spans about 120,000 clones, roughly 78% being singletons. The source material was peripheral blood. The receptor source for this set is a man between 60 and 75 years old with active or convalescent COVID-19. The conserved cysteine and the conserved F or W are not part of the CDR3 here. Fields, in order: CDR3 protein, D gene, V gene. D genes are given only for firm matches.

cdr3_aa: ASSPDRGRNEQF; d_call: TRBD1; v_call: TRBV6-5
cdr3_aa: ASSPGQPRRVGNQPQH; d_call: .; v_call: TRBV28
cdr3_aa: ASSYWGRSVSPLH; d_call: .; v_call: TRBV6-5
cdr3_aa: ASGRQATYNEQF; d_call: .; v_call: TRBV7-2
cdr3_aa: ASSPGTRDEQY; d_call: .; v_call: TRBV27
cdr3_aa: ASSLRTSRSF; d_call: .; v_call: TRBV5-8
cdr3_aa: ASSLNGRKLF; d_call: .; v_call: TRBV7-9
cdr3_aa: ASSITPEGYNEQF; d_call: .; v_call: TRBV19
cdr3_aa: ASTVGRRDTQY; d_call: .; v_call: TRBV19
cdr3_aa: ASSGQGANTEAF; d_call: TRBD1; v_call: TRBV18
cdr3_aa: ASSSGQPSGANVLT; d_call: .; v_call: TRBV7-8
cdr3_aa: ASTKDRASGYT; d_call: TRBD1; v_call: TRBV7-8
cdr3_aa: ASSGTRYNEQF; d_call: .; v_call: TRBV2
cdr3_aa: ASSDRSGWSSGQETQY; d_call: .; v_call: TRBV6-1
cdr3_aa: ASSFRWGGTLDAYEQY; d_call: .; v_call: TRBV5-6
cdr3_aa: ASSLWPDRGGTGELF; d_call: TRBD1; v_call: TRBV7-9
cdr3_aa: ASSSQREQY; d_call: .; v_call: TRBV6-2/TRBV6-3
cdr3_aa: ASSPYLGQGFYEQY; d_call: TRBD1; v_call: TRBV4-2
cdr3_aa: ASSLDYVMNTEAF; d_call: .; v_call: TRBV11-2
cdr3_aa: ASRMTSGGGEQY; d_call: TRBD2; v_call: TRBV10-2
cdr3_aa: ASSLALEGHYEQY; d_call: .; v_call: TRBV5-6
cdr3_aa: ASSYFLAGPSYNEQF; d_call: TRBD2; v_call: TRBV6-2/TRBV6-3
cdr3_aa: ATSRGTSGSYNEQF; d_call: TRBD2; v_call: TRBV15
cdr3_aa: AWRLPGQGLFGAAF; d_call: TRBD1; v_call: TRBV30
cdr3_aa: ASSRGSGTFLPVYNEQF; d_call: TRBD2; v_call: TRBV7-9
cdr3_aa: ASSQGGGRASYEQY; d_call: TRBD2; v_call: TRBV7-2
cdr3_aa: ASSQGRNQPQH; d_call: .; v_call: TRBV4-3
cdr3_aa: ASSKTRIYEQY; d_call: .; v_call: TRBV3-1/TRBV3-2
cdr3_aa: AISESRLEQF; d_call: .; v_call: TRBV10-3
cdr3_aa: ASSPPGQRETQY; d_call: .; v_call: TRBV11-2
cdr3_aa: ASSQREGGQGEQF; d_call: TRBD2; v_call: TRBV18
cdr3_aa: ASSLPSEFRVQETQY; d_call: .; v_call: TRBV7-2
cdr3_aa: ASSLNPSGSGYNEQF; d_call: TRBD2; v_call: TRBV5-1
cdr3_aa: ASSQQTGGIADTQY; d_call: TRBD1; v_call: TRBV5-4
cdr3_aa: ASRLGQGKQPQH; d_call: TRBD1; v_call: TRBV19
cdr3_aa: ASRGQPYSNQPQH; d_call: .; v_call: TRBV19
cdr3_aa: SVADIYGYT; d_call: .; v_call: TRBV29-1
cdr3_aa: ASSVGRDTEAF; d_call: .; v_call: TRBV2
cdr3_aa: SASPPLAGGTYNEQF; d_call: TRBD2; v_call: TRBV20-1
cdr3_aa: ASVPTRGYQPQH; d_call: .; v_call: TRBV6-5
cdr3_aa: ASSGQGDQPQH; d_call: TRBD1; v_call: TRBV18
cdr3_aa: ASSYRDREYEQY; d_call: TRBD1; v_call: TRBV7-9
cdr3_aa: ASSLLAGNSYEQY; d_call: TRBD2; v_call: TRBV11-3
cdr3_aa: ASSRRTPGEGTQY; d_call: TRBD2; v_call: TRBV3-1/TRBV3-2
cdr3_aa: ASSTKQDSEQF; d_call: .; v_call: TRBV18
cdr3_aa: AWSVRDEQF; d_call: .; v_call: TRBV30
cdr3_aa: ASSLFGGSGANVLT; d_call: .; v_call: TRBV7-3
cdr3_aa: ATRGVAKNIQY; d_call: .; v_call: TRBV15